The clone carrying this TCR beta chain has at least ten counts. Its target is unknown. For blood and skin samples, reverse transcription used TCR alpha and beta constant primers. MiXCR was run by TCRdb on the 5' RACE reads, yielding one entry per CDR3 protein. The sample has about 22,000 distinct CDR3 sequences, 4% to 4.5% seen once. Adult healthy volunteers gave 2.5 ml peripheral blood for whole-blood RNA. Per germline, CDR1 SGHKS and CDR2 YYEKEE (reference sequence). V dropped 3 bases and J dropped 7 bases, with 13 bases sitting between them. This CDR3 region has 13 residues. The sample belongs to a study of naive and memory T cell subsets. Overall study results and limits: Potentially, T cell activation and differentiation skew this RNA-based measurement.

The rearrangement links TRBV5-5 to TRBJ1-1, with TRBD1 as a possible D gene (5 bases). This TCR was sampled from a male donor in good health. The DNA of the CDR3 is TGTGCCAGCAGCTACCCCCGCCAGGGTGAAGCTTTCTTT. This gives the protein CASSYPRQGEAFF.